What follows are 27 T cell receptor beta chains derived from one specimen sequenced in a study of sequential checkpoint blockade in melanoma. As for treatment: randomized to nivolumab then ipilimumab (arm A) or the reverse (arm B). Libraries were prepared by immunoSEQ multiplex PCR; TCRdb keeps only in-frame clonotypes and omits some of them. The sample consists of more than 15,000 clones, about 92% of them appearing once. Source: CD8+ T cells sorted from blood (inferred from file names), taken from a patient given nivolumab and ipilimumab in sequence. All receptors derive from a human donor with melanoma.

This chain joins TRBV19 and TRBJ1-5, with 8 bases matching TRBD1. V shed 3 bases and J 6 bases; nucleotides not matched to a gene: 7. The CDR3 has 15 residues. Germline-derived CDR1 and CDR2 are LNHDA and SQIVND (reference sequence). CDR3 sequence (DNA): TGTGCCAGTAGTATGGGGACAGGAGGGGGTCAGCCCCAGCATTTT. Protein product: CASSMGTGGGQPQHF. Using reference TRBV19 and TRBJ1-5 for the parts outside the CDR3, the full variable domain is DGGITQSPKYLFRKEGQNVTLSCEQNLNHDAMYWYRQDPGQGLRLIYYSQIVNDFQKGDIAEGYSVSREKKESFPLTVTSAQKNPTAFYLCASSMGTGGGQPQHFGDGTRLSIL.

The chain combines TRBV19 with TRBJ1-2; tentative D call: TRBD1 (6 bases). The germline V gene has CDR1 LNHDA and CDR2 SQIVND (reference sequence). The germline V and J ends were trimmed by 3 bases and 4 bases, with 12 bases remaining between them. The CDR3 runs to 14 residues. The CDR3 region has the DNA TGTGCCAGTAGTATCCCACAGGGCGCCTATGGCTACACCTTC. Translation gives CASSIPQGAYGYTF.

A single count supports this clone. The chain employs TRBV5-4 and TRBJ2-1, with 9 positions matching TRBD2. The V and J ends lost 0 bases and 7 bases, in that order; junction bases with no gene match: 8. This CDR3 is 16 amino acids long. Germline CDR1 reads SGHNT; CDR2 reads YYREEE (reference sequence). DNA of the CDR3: TGTGCCAGCAGCTTGGCCCCGGGACTAGCTGAAAATGAGCAGTTCTTC. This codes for CASSLAPGLAENEQFF.

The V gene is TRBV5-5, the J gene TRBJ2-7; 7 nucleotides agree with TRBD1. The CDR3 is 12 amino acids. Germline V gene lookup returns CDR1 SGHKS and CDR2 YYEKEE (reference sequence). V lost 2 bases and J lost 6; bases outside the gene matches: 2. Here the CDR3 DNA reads TGTGCCAGCAGCTTTACAGGGGCCGAGCAGTACTTC. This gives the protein CASSFTGAEQYF. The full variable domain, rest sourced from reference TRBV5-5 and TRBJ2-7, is DAGVTQSPTHLIKTRGQQVTLRCSPISGHKSVSWYQQVLGQGPQFIFQYYEKEERGRGNFPDRFSARQFPNYSSELNVNALLLGDSALYLCASSFTGAEQYFGPGTRLTVT.

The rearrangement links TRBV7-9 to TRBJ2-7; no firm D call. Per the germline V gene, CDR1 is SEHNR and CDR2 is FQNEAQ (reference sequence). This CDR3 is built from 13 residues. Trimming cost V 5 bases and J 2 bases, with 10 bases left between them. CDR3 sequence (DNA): TGTGCCAGCAGCCTCGACTTAACCTACGAGCAGTACTTC. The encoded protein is CASSLDLTYEQYF. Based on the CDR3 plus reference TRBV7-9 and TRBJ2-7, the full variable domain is DTGVSQNPRHKITKRGQNVTFRCDPISEHNRLYWYRQTLGQGPEFLTYFQNEAQLEKSRLLSDRFSAERPKGSFSTLEIQRTEQGDSAMYLCASSLDLTYEQYFGPGTRLTVT.

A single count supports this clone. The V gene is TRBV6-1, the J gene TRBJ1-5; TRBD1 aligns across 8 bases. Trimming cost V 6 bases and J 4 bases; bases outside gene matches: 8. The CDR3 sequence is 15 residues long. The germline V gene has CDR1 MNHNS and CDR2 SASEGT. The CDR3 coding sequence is TGTGCCAGCAGCGTAGACAGGGGAAGTAATCAGCCCCAGCATTTT. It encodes CASSVDRGSNQPQHF.

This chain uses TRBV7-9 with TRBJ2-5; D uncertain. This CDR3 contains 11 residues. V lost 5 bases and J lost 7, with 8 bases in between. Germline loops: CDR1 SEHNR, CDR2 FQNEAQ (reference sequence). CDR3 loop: CASSPDWTQYF. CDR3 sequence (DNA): TGTGCCAGCAGCCCTGACTGGACCCAGTACTTC. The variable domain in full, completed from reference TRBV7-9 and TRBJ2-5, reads DTGVSQNPRHKITKRGQNVTFRCDPISEHNRLYWYRQTLGQGPEFLTYFQNEAQLEKSRLLSDRFSAERPKGSFSTLEIQRTEQGDSAMYLCASSPDWTQYFGPGTRLLVL.

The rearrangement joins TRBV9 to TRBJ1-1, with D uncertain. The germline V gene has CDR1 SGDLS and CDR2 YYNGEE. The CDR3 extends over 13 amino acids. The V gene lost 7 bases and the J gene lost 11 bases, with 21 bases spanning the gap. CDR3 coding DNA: TGTGCCAGCGGGGATCGCGGTCGCGGGATGGCTTTCTTT. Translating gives CASGDRGRGMAFF.

The CDR3 protein is CASSTFNQPQHF. The CDR3 DNA follows: TGTGCCAGCAGCACATTCAATCAGCCCCAGCATTTT. The chain is built from TRBV7-9 and TRBJ1-5; D uncertain. This CDR3 is 12 amino acids long. Per germline, CDR1 SEHNR and CDR2 FQNEAQ (reference sequence). Between the trimmed V and J ends, which lost 5 bases and 3 bases, there was a span of 5 bases.

The CDR3 nucleotides read TGTGCCAGCAGTTATCCGGGACTTCTCACAGATACGCAGTATTTT. This encodes CASSYPGLLTDTQYF. V and J are TRBV5-4 and TRBJ2-3; TRBD2 is a possible D gene (6 bases). CDR1 and CDR2 from the germline V gene are SGHNT and YYREEE (reference sequence). The CDR3 sequence is 15 residues long. Trimming took off 5 bases at V and 2 bases at J, with 15 bases between the two ends.

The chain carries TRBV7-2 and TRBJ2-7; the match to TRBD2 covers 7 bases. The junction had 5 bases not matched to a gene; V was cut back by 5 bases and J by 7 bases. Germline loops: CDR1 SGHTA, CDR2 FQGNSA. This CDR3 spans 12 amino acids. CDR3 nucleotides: TGTGCCAGCAGCCTCTTGGGGGGGGAGCAGTACTTC. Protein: CASSLLGGEQYF.

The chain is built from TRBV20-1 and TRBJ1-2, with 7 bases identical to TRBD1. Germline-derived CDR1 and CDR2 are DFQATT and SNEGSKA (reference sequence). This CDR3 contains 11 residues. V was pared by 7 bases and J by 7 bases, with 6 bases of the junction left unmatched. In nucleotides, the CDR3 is TGCAGTGTTCGGACAGGAGTTGGCTACACCTTC. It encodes CSVRTGVGYTF.

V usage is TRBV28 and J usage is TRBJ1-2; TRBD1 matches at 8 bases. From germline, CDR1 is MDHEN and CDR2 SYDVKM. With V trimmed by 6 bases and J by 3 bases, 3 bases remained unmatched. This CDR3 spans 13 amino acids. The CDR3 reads CASRAGGDYGYTF. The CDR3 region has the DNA TGTGCCAGCAGGGCAGGGGGCGACTATGGCTACACCTTC.

The CDR3 spells CASSAWVGRRSYEQYF. The CDR3 DNA sequence: TGTGCCAGCAGCGCGTGGGTCGGGAGACGATCCTACGAGCAGTACTTC. The chain recombines TRBV7-9 with TRBJ2-7; a possible D gene is TRBD2 (6 bases). Trimming stripped 5 bases from V and 1 base from J, with 18 bases between. CDR3 size: 16 residues. The germline V gene has CDR1 SEHNR and CDR2 FQNEAQ (reference sequence). Variable domain in full (rest from reference TRBV7-9 and TRBJ2-7): DTGVSQNPRHKITKRGQNVTFRCDPISEHNRLYWYRQTLGQGPEFLTYFQNEAQLEKSRLLSDRFSAERPKGSFSTLEIQRTEQGDSAMYLCASSAWVGRRSYEQYFGPGTRLTVT.

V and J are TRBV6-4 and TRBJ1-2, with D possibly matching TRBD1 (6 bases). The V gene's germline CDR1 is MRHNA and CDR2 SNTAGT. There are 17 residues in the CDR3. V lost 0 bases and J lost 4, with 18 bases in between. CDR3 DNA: TGTGCCAGCAGTGACTCGGCCTCCAGGGGTAAGGGCTATGGCTACACCTTC. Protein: CASSDSASRGKGYGYTF.

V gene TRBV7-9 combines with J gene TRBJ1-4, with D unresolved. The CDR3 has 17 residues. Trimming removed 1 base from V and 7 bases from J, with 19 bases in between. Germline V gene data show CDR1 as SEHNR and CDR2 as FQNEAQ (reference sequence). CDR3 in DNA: TGTGCCAGCAGCTTAGGCCCAAGGCGGATAAACGGTGAAAAACTGTTTTTT. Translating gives CASSLGPRRINGEKLFF.

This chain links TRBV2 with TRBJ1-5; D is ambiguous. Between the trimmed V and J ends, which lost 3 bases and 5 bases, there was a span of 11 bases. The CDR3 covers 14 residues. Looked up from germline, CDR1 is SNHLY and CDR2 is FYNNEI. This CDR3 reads CASSEGMMDQPQHF. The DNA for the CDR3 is TGTGCCAGCAGTGAGGGCATGATGGATCAGCCCCAGCATTTT.

The CDR3 loop is CASSHASGVNSNQPQHF. The CDR3 DNA is TGCGCCAGCAGCCACGCATCAGGGGTCAATAGCAATCAGCCCCAGCATTTT. J is TRBJ1-5 and V is TRBV4-1, with a possible D match to TRBD1 (6 bases). CDR3 length equals 17 residues. V was clipped by 3 bases and J by 0 bases, with 15 bases between them. From germline, CDR1 is MGHRA and CDR2 YSYEKL.

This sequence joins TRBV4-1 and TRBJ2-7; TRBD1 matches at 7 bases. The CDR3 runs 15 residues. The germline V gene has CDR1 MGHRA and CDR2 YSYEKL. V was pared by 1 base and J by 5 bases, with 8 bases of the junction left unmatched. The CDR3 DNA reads TGCGCCAGCAGCCAAGCCCAGGGGGATAAAAACGAGCAGTACTTC. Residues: CASSQAQGDKNEQYF.

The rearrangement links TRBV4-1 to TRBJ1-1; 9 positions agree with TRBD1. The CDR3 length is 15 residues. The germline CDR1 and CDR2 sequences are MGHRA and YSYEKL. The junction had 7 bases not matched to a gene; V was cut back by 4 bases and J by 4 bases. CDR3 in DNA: TGCGCCAGCAGCCTCCGCGGACAGGGGTCCACTGAAGCTTTCTTT. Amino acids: CASSLRGQGSTEAFF.

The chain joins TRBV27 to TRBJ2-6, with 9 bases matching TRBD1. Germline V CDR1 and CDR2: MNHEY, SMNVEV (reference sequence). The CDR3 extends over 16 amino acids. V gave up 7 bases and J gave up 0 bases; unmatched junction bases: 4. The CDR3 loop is CASKGTGNSGANVLTF. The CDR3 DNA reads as TGTGCCAGCAAAGGGACAGGGAACTCTGGGGCCAACGTCCTGACTTTC.

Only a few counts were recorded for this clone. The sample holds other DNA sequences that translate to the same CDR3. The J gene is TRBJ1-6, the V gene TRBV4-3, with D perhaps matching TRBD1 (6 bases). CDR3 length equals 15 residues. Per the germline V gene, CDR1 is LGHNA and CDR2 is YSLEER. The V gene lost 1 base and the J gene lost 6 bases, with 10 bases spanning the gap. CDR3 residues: CASSQVGAGNSPLHF. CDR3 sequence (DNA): TGCGCCAGCAGCCAAGTGGGGGCAGGTAATTCACCCCTCCACTTT.

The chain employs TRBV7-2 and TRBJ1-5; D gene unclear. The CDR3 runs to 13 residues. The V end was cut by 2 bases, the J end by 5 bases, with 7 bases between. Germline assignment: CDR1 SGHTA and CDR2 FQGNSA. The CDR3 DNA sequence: TGTGCCAGCAGCTTAATCGGGGATCAGCCCCAGCATTTT. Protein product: CASSLIGDQPQHF.

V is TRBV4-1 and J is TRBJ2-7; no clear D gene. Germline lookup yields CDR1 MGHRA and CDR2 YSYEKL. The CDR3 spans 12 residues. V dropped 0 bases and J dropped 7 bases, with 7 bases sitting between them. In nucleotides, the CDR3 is TGCGCCAGCAGCCAAGACCTCGGGGAGCAGTACTTC. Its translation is CASSQDLGEQYF.

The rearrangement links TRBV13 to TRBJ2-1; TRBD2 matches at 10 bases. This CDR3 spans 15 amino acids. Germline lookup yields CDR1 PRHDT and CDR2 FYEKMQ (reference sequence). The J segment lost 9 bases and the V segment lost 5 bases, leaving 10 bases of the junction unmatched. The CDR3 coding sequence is TGTGCCAGCAGCCCAGAGCGGGAGGGCCGGTCTGAGCAGTTCTTC. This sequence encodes CASSPEREGRSEQFF.

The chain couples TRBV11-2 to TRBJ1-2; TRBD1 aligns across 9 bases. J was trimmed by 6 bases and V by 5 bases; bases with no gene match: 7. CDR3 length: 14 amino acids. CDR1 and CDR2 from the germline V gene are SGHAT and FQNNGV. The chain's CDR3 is CASSPGTGFDGYTF. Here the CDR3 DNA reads TGTGCCAGCAGCCCCGGGACAGGGTTTGATGGCTACACCTTC.

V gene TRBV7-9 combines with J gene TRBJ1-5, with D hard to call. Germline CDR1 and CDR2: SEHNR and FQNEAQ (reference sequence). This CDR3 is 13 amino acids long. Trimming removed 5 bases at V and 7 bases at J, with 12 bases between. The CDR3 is CASSAFTEQPQHF. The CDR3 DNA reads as TGTGCCAGCAGCGCTTTCACAGAGCAGCCCCAGCATTTT.